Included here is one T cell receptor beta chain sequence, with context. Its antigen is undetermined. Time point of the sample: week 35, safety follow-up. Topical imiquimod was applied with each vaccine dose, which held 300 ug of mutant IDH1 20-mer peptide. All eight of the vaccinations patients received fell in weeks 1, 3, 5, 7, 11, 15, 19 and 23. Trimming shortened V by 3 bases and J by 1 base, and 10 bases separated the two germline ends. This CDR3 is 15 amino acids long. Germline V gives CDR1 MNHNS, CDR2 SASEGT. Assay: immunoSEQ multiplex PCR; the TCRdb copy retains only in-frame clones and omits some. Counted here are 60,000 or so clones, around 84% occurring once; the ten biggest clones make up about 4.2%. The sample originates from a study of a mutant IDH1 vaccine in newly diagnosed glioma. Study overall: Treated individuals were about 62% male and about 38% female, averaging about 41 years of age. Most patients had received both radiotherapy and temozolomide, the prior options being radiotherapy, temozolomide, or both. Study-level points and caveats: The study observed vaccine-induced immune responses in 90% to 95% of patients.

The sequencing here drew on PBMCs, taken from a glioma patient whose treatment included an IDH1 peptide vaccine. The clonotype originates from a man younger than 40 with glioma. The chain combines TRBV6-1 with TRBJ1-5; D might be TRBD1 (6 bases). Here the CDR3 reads CASSDSTGSNQPQHF. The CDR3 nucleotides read TGTGCCAGCAGTGATTCAACAGGGAGCAATCAGCCCCAGCATTTT.